This record looks at one T cell receptor beta chain sequence and its context. The data were obtained in a study of regulatory T cells in long-lasting Graves disease. As for the study in general: Patients met the persistent Graves' disease definition after over 5 years of antithyroid drugs with positive TSH receptor antibodies.

Arm-PCR of CDR3 regions and iRepertoire HTBI primers were the basis on which TCR beta libraries were built. Each CDR3 protein is one row after TCRdb ran MiXCR on the multiplex PCR reads. The sample comprises about 290,000 distinct CDR3 sequences, around 23% of which are singletons, and 56% rests with the top ten. The time point is: persistent/refractory GD, antithyroid drugs over 5 years with positive TRAb. The authors made the TCR library using RNA they extracted from PBMCs. Blood from the periphery, around 9 milliliters in all, was drawn into EDTA tubes. The clonotype was recovered from a female donor with Graves disease. The input for sequencing was peripheral blood mononuclear cells (PBMCs), taken when the disease was refractory, from a patient treated with antithyroid drugs.

The DNA for the CDR3 is TGTGCCAGCATTAACCCGGACACCGGGGAGCTGTTTTTT. Protein: CASINPDTGELFF. The rearrangement joins TRBV12-3 or TRBV12-4 to TRBJ2-2; D ambiguous. The V end lost 7 bases, the J end lost 3 bases, and 9 bases lay between the germline ends. The CDR3 has 13 residues.